The present entry profiles one T cell receptor (beta chain) with its context. Antigen unknown. The CDR3 length is 13 residues. Trimming stripped 2 bases from V and 3 bases from J, with 7 bases between. Looked up from germline, CDR1 is MNHNS and CDR2 is SASEGT. The data were taken from a study of vaccination effects on CD4 cells after COVID-19. The study's findings and limits: Clones induced by infection and by vaccine showed marked clonal contraction late after vaccination. Convalescent patients in the study were few, and early post-infection timepoints were absent.

Only in-frame clones appear in the TCRdb table, and some are missing; sequencing was by immunoSEQ multiplex PCR. The repertoire holds some 70,000 clones, 80% seen once, with more than 10% in the top ten. Antigen-specific CD4+ T cells were expanded (with viral peptide pools) by the ViraFEST assay ahead of sequencing. An approximately ten-day culture period preceded the isolation of CD4+ T cells. Having tested negative for nucleocapsid antibodies, the vaccine recipients showed no prior SARS-CoV-2 infection. The researchers cultured 1.5 million to 2.5 million PBMC per well with about 10 IU/ml IL-2 and approximately 9.3 ug/ml peptides.

The receptor's source is a human donor who received a COVID-19 vaccine. The V gene is TRBV6-1, the J gene TRBJ1-1; D unclear. The source material was CD4+ T cells from PBMCs cultured with SARS-CoV-2 spike peptides, sampled before COVID-19 vaccination. CDR3 sequence (DNA): TGTGCCAGCAGTGAATTAGCATACACTGAAGCTTTCTTT. Translated, it gives CASSELAYTEAFF.